These T cell receptor beta chains were read from a single sample in a study of technical replicates of blood from several donors. The method was immunoSEQ multiplex PCR; TCRdb's version includes in-frame clones alone and lacks a portion of them. The top ten hold roughly 0.3% of the sample, which has approximately 97,000 clones, 85% to 95% seen once. Sample: T cells isolated from PBMCs. The receptors originated from a human donor in good health. The CDR3 runs from the conserved cysteine through the conserved F or W. The D gene is left open where the match is weak. Clone size, where shown, is once, few, many, or a class for clones that have expanded.

j_call | clone_size | d_call | v_call | cdr3_aa | cdr3_nt
TRBJ2-7 | once | TRBD1 | TRBV4-3 | CASSQVYRGNLGYEQYF | TGCGCCAGCAGCCAAGTGTACAGGGGGAATCTAGGCTACGAGCAGTACTTC
TRBJ1-1 | - | TRBD1 | TRBV7-9 | CASSYRDREGTEAFF | TGTGCCAGCAGCTACCGGGACAGGGAAGGCACTGAAGCTTTCTTT
TRBJ2-7 | - | TRBD2 | TRBV19 | CASSRRWEGNEQYF | TGTGCCAGTAGCAGGAGGTGGGAGGGCAACGAGCAGTACTTC
TRBJ2-6 | - | - | TRBV27 | CASSFLLGSGANVLTF | TGTGCCAGCAGTTTCTTACTAGGCAGCGGGGCCAACGTCCTGACTTTC
TRBJ2-7 | - | - | TRBV27 | CASSRGGGTYEQYF | TGTGCCAGCAGTAGAGGGGGAGGGACCTACGAGCAGTACTTC
TRBJ2-4 | - | - | TRBV10-2 | CASENRWGDKNIQYF | TGCGCCAGCGAGAATCGGTGGGGGGACAAAAACATTCAGTACTTC
TRBJ2-1 | - | TRBD2 | TRBV19 | CASSIGLAGFNEQFF | TGTGCCAGTAGTATTGGTCTAGCGGGGTTCAATGAGCAGTTCTTC
TRBJ1-1 | - | TRBD1 | TRBV30 | CAWIFRGQLPPLAFF | TGTGCCTGGATTTTTAGGGGACAGCTCCCGCCTTTGGCTTTCTTT
TRBJ1-2 | once | - | TRBV15 | CATSGAEYNYGYTF | TGTGCCACCAGTGGCGCGGAGTATAACTATGGCTACACCTTC
TRBJ2-3 | - | TRBD2 | TRBV27 | CASSSEREKYTGTQYF | TGTGCCAGCAGTTCGGAGCGGGAGAAGTACACAGGAACGCAGTATTTT
TRBJ2-2 | once | TRBD1 | TRBV18 | CASSPRDRGPPRDTGELFF | TGTGCCAGCTCACCAAGAGACAGGGGGCCCCCCCGTGACACCGGGGAGCTGTTTTTT
TRBJ1-4 | - | - | TRBV7-9 | CASSLEGRVGEKLFF | TGTGCCAGCAGCTTAGAAGGCAGGGTGGGAGAAAAACTGTTTTTT
TRBJ2-5 | - | - | TRBV6-1 | CASSDPPGETQYF | TGTGCCAGCAGTGACCCACCGGGAGAGACCCAGTACTTC
TRBJ2-3 | - | TRBD2 | TRBV11-2 | CASSLDRLASDTQYF | TGTGCCAGCAGCTTAGATAGACTAGCGAGTGATACGCAGTATTTT
TRBJ1-2 | - | - | TRBV28 | CASSPGTPALGYTF | TGTGCCAGCAGTCCCGGGACACCGGCCCTTGGCTACACCTTC
TRBJ1-1 | - | - | TRBV9 | CASSANSRVDEAFF | TGTGCCAGCAGCGCAAACTCCCGGGTGGATGAAGCTTTCTTT
TRBJ1-5 | - | TRBD1 | TRBV2 | CASSGTGGYSNQPQHF | TGTGCCAGCAGTGGGACAGGAGGCTATAGCAATCAGCCCCAGCATTTT
TRBJ2-3 | - | TRBD2 | TRBV30 | CAWSGRLADTQYF | TGTGCCTGGAGCGGGAGGCTAGCAGATACGCAGTATTTT
TRBJ2-7 | - | TRBD2 | TRBV28 | CASERGLAGGYEQYF | TGTGCCAGTGAGAGGGGACTAGCGGGGGGATACGAGCAGTACTTC
TRBJ1-5 | once | TRBD1 | TRBV5-6 | CASSLSRDRYQPQHF | TGTGCCAGCAGCTTGTCCCGGGACAGATATCAGCCCCAGCATTTT
TRBJ2-1 | once | TRBD2 | TRBV5-4 | CASSLAGVHSNEQFF | TGTGCCAGCAGCTTAGCGGGAGTTCATAGCAATGAGCAGTTCTTC
TRBJ2-2 | - | TRBD1 | TRBV11-3 | CASSPRDRDSGELFF | TGTGCCAGCAGCCCCCGGGACAGGGATTCCGGGGAGCTGTTTTTT
TRBJ2-2 | - | TRBD2 | TRBV7-3 | CASSRTSGTAAGELFF | TGTGCCAGCAGCCGGACTAGCGGGACCGCAGCCGGGGAGCTGTTTTTT
TRBJ2-3 | - | TRBD1 | TRBV2 | CAKMDRGTDTQYF | TGTGCCAAGATGGACAGGGGCACAGATACGCAGTATTTT
TRBJ1-2 | - | - | TRBV19 | CASSITGPDGYTF | TGTGCCAGTAGTATAACAGGGCCGGATGGCTACACCTTC